Presented here are 27 T cell receptor beta chains from one specimen sequenced in a study of post-analysis software for immune sequencing data. These receptors have no identified antigens. Broader study findings: TRBV5-6, TRBV5-1 and TRBV20-1 were among several TRBV segments more frequent in patients than controls.

Each TCR beta cDNA library carried unique molecular identifiers. Using its own MiXCR run on the PCR reads, TCRdb lists one record per CDR3 protein. This table has around 700,000 distinct CDR3 sequences, 59% appearing once. Sample: blood. These receptors came from a girl aged 2-10 years with multiple sclerosis.

This clonotype was detected only a few times. The chain is built from TRBV20-1 and TRBJ2-1; D is perhaps TRBD2 (6 bases). Trimming stripped 8 bases from V and 4 bases from J, with 15 bases between. Germline values: CDR1 DFQATT, CDR2 SNEGSKA (reference sequence). The CDR3 has 13 amino acids. CDR3 residues: CSYLAVRYNEQFF. DNA for the CDR3: TGCAGTTACTTAGCGGTGAGATACAATGAGCAGTTCTTC.

The chain couples TRBV20-1 to TRBJ2-7, with D possibly being TRBD1 (6 bases). The CDR3 covers 13 residues. Deletions cut 1 base from V and 5 bases from J, with 12 bases between. Germline CDR1 reads DFQATT; CDR2 reads SNEGSKA (reference sequence). The CDR3 loop is CSARALQGHEQYF. CDR3 sequence (DNA): TGCAGTGCTAGAGCCCTCCAGGGGCACGAGCAGTACTTC.

CDR3 protein: CASSQGAHPPTDTQYF. The CDR3 region has the DNA TGCGCCAGCAGCCAAGGGGCTCACCCCCCCACAGATACGCAGTATTTT. This rearrangement joins TRBV4-3 to TRBJ2-3; D call uncertain. This CDR3 region has 16 residues. V dropped 1 base and J dropped 2 bases, with 13 bases sitting between them. Germline V gene sequence: CDR1 LGHNA, CDR2 YSLEER.

The chain uses TRBV28 and TRBJ2-7; TRBD1 might be the D (6 bases). Trimming shortened V by 6 bases and J by 0 bases, and 15 bases separated the two germline ends. In germline, CDR1 is MDHEN, CDR2 SYDVKM. This CDR3 has 15 amino acids. The chain's CDR3 is CASSPLLGGSYEQYF. The CDR3 bases are TGTGCCAGCAGCCCCCTACTAGGGGGCTCCTACGAGCAGTACTTC.

This clonotype was observed a handful of times. J is TRBJ2-1 and V is TRBV5-6; either TRBD1 or TRBD2 may supply D (5 bases each). Germline V gene sequence: CDR1 SGHDT, CDR2 YYEEEE. The CDR3 is made up of 13 amino acids. V was trimmed by 4 bases and J by 5 bases, leaving 10 bases between them. Here the CDR3 DNA reads TGTGCCAGCAGCGGGGTGGGGGACAATGAGCAGTTCTTC. This sequence encodes CASSGVGDNEQFF.

In this sample, this clonotype turned up a few times. The chain links TRBV20-1 to TRBJ2-5; no reliable D call. There are 13 residues in the CDR3. V shed 5 bases and J shed 0 bases, with 10 bases lying between them. Germline V CDR1 and CDR2: DFQATT, SNEGSKA (reference sequence). CDR3: CSADHVNQETQYF. The CDR3 nucleotides read TGCAGTGCTGATCACGTAAACCAAGAGACCCAGTACTTC.

CDR3 region: CASSLDPVANYGYTF. The CDR3 DNA reads TGTGCCAGCAGCTTGGATCCGGTAGCTAACTATGGCTACACCTTC. The chain joins TRBV5-5 to TRBJ1-2; D remains unclear. Germline CDR1 is SGHKS and CDR2 is YYEKEE (reference sequence). V dropped 0 bases and J dropped 0 bases, with 9 bases sitting between them. CDR3 size: 15 residues. The full variable domain, its missing parts supplied by reference TRBV5-5 and TRBJ1-2, is DAGVTQSPTHLIKTRGQQVTLRCSPISGHKSVSWYQQVLGQGPQFIFQYYEKEERGRGNFPDRFSARQFPNYSSELNVNALLLGDSALYLCASSLDPVANYGYTFGSGTRLTVV.

This clonotype was detected a few times. The chain carries TRBV20-1 and TRBJ1-1; no reliable D call. This CDR3 contains 13 residues. Germline assignment: CDR1 DFQATT and CDR2 SNEGSKA (reference sequence). Trimming pared 5 bases from V and 0 bases from J, leaving 10 bases between. CDR3 coding DNA: TGCAGTGCTGCTCGGGGAGTGAACACTGAAGCTTTCTTT. Translated, it gives CSAARGVNTEAFF.

The J gene is TRBJ2-5, the V gene TRBV5-1; D tentatively reads TRBD1 or TRBD2 (5 bases each). Germline V gives CDR1 SGHRS, CDR2 YFSETQ. The CDR3 consists of 12 residues. Trimming took off 9 bases at V and 3 bases at J, with 12 bases between the two ends. CDR3 sequence (DNA): TGCGCCACCGGGACGGGTGAAGAGACCCAGTACTTC. Its protein is CATGTGEETQYF.

This clonotype was found a few times. CDR3 protein: CASSRIEGGSDEKLFF. Here the CDR3 DNA reads TGCGCCAGCAGCAGGATAGAGGGGGGTTCGGATGAAAAACTGTTTTTT. V is TRBV5-1 and J is TRBJ1-4, with D possibly matching TRBD1 (6 bases). The germline gives CDR1 SGHRS, CDR2 YFSETQ. V was cut by 4 bases and J by 6 bases, with 19 bases left in between. The CDR3 loop spans 16 amino acids. Drawing the rest from reference TRBV5-1 and TRBJ1-4, the complete variable domain is KAGVTQTPRYLIKTRGQQVTLSCSPISGHRSVSWYQQTPGQGLQFLFEYFSETQRNKGNFPGRFSGRQFSNSRSEMNVSTLELGDSALYLCASSRIEGGSDEKLFFGSGTQLSVL.

V is TRBV20-1 and J is TRBJ1-1; D gene ambiguous. Trimming stripped 4 bases from V and 0 bases from J, with 12 bases between. The germline gives CDR1 DFQATT, CDR2 SNEGSKA (reference sequence). The CDR3 contains 14 residues. CDR3 coding DNA: TGCAGTGCTATCTGGGCAGCGCTGAACACTGAAGCTTTCTTT. It translates to CSAIWAALNTEAFF.

The chain couples TRBV27 to TRBJ1-2; possible D gene TRBD1, 6 bases. The germline gives CDR1 MNHEY, CDR2 SMNVEV (reference sequence). This CDR3 comprises 14 residues. Trimming removed 2 bases from V and 4 bases from J, with 11 bases in between. The CDR3 loop is CASSLPGQPYGYTF. The CDR3 bases are TGTGCCAGCAGTTTACCGGGACAACCCTATGGCTACACCTTC.

V and J are TRBV4-1 and TRBJ2-2; 11 nucleotides agree with TRBD2. Trimming removed 4 bases from V and 0 bases from J; junction bases left unmatched: 7. Germline loops: CDR1 MGHRA, CDR2 YSYEKL. The CDR3 runs 18 residues. DNA of the CDR3: TGCGCCAGCAGCCTCCAGATAGCGGGAGGGGCGAACACCGGGGAGCTGTTTTTT. Its translation: CASSLQIAGGANTGELFF.

The chain links TRBV10-2 to TRBJ2-1; TRBD2 matches 7 bases. The CDR3 runs to 13 residues. V was pared by 8 bases and J by 7 bases, with 8 bases of the junction left unmatched. Germline lookup yields CDR1 WSHSY and CDR2 SAAADI. CDR3 DNA sequence: TGCGCCAGCTACTTGGGAGGGGCAAATGAGCAGTTCTTC. Amino acids: CASYLGGANEQFF.

This chain links TRBV7-2 with TRBJ2-3, with D perhaps matching TRBD2 (5 bases). Trimming left V 5 bases short and J 5 bases short, with 11 bases between. The CDR3 runs to 13 residues. Per germline, CDR1 SGHTA and CDR2 FQGNSA. The CDR3 coding sequence is TGTGCCAGCAGCCCGAGGACTGAAGATACGCAGTATTTT. This encodes CASSPRTEDTQYF.

The chain links TRBV29-1 to TRBJ2-5; 8 positions match TRBD1. Germline loops: CDR1 SQVTM, CDR2 ANQGSEA. V gave up 6 bases and J gave up 10 bases; unmatched junction bases: 4. The CDR3 is 10 amino acids. CDR3 coding DNA: TGCAGCGTCGACAGGGGTGGCCAGTACTTC. It encodes CSVDRGGQYF. Drawing the rest from reference TRBV29-1 and TRBJ2-5, the complete variable domain is SAVISQKPSRDICQRGTSLTIQCQVDSQVTMMFWYRQQPGQSLTLIATANQGSEATYESGFVIDKFPISRPNLTFSTLTVSNMSPEDSSIYLCSVDRGGQYFGPGTRLLVL.

J is TRBJ2-1 and V is TRBV15; D ambiguous. This CDR3 is 12 amino acids long. Germline V gives CDR1 LNHNV, CDR2 YYDKDF (reference sequence). Trimming pared 5 bases from V and 4 bases from J, leaving 6 bases between. The CDR3 nucleotides read TGTGCCACCAGCTCAGAGTACAATGAGCAGTTCTTC. This encodes CATSSEYNEQFF.

There are a few counts of this clonotype. The V and J genes are TRBV7-9 and TRBJ1-2; TRBD1 aligns across 7 bases. V trimming: 7 bases; J trimming: 7 bases; junction bases outside the gene matches: 12. This CDR3 has 14 residues. Per the germline V gene, CDR1 is SEHNR and CDR2 is FQNEAQ (reference sequence). The DNA for the CDR3 is TGTGCCAGCATCCCAAACCGGGACAGCTCTGGCTACACCTTC. Encoded protein: CASIPNRDSSGYTF.

V usage is TRBV6-5 and J usage is TRBJ2-5; 7 bases match TRBD2. V dropped 1 base and J dropped 2; count of bases not matched to a gene: 4. This CDR3 has 15 amino acids. Germline CDR1 reads MNHEY; CDR2 reads SVGAGI. CDR3 sequence (DNA): TGTGCCAGCAGTTACTGGGGAGGGGATCAAGAGACCCAGTACTTC. Translating gives CASSYWGGDQETQYF.

The chain carries TRBV25-1 and TRBJ2-1; D may be TRBD1 or TRBD2 (5 bases each). The CDR3 spans 14 residues. Deletions cut 2 bases from V and 5 bases from J, with 10 bases between. The germline CDR1 and CDR2 sequences are MGHDK and SYGVNS. The CDR3 DNA reads TGTGCCAGCAGTGAAGGGGGTGGAAACAATGAGCAGTTCTTC. Translation: CASSEGGGNNEQFF.

The chain recombines TRBV6-5 with TRBJ2-7; 7 nucleotides agree with TRBD1. The V gene end was trimmed by 6 bases and the J gene end by 6 bases; junction bases not matched to a gene: 14. Germline V gene lookup returns CDR1 MNHEY and CDR2 SVGAGI. The CDR3 length is 15 residues. CDR3 nucleotides: TGTGCCAGCAGGGTGGACAGGCAAGTGTGTGGCGAGCAGTACTTC. It codes for CASRVDRQVCGEQYF.

The chain recombines TRBV12-3 or TRBV12-4 with TRBJ2-5; D perhaps matches TRBD1 (6 bases). The length of the CDR3 is 16 residues. V lost 2 bases and J 0 bases, leaving 13 bases between the germline ends. The CDR3 is CASSLKNREYQETQYF. CDR3 DNA: TGTGCCAGCAGTTTAAAGAACAGGGAGTACCAAGAGACCCAGTACTTC.

The chain has TRBV12-3 or TRBV12-4 and TRBJ2-3; 9 nucleotides line up with TRBD2. This CDR3 region has 17 residues. J was trimmed by 1 base and V by 6 bases; bases with no gene match: 11. This CDR3 reads CASSLFVVAGGTDTQYF. In DNA form, the CDR3 reads TGTGCCAGCAGCCTTTTCGTTGTAGCGGGAGGCACAGATACGCAGTATTTT.

This clonotype was seen once. This CDR3 fails to terminate in the conserved phenylalanine or tryptophan, so it likely reflects a read error. The chain uses TRBV20-1 and TRBJ2-6, with D tentatively TRBD1 (5 bases). V was clipped by 0 bases and J by 2 bases, with 5 bases between them. From germline, CDR1 is DFQATT and CDR2 SNEGSKA (reference sequence). This CDR3 is built from 14 residues. In DNA, the CDR3 is TGCAGTGCTAGAGAAGGGGCTGGGGCCAACGTCCTGACTGTC. Translated, it gives CSAREGAGANVLTV.

This clonotype was seen a few times. V is TRBV7-9 and J is TRBJ2-3; TRBD2 matches at 8 bases. V was clipped by 4 bases and J by 1 base; unmatched bases: 7. This CDR3 is built from 16 residues. The germline V gene has CDR1 SEHNR and CDR2 FQNEAQ (reference sequence). The CDR3 region is CASSSGTSWGTDTQYF. The CDR3 DNA reads TGTGCCAGCAGCTCCGGGACTAGTTGGGGCACAGATACGCAGTATTTT.

The chain links TRBV20-1 to TRBJ1-2, with D perhaps TRBD1 (5 bases). Germline CDR1 DFQATT, CDR2 SNEGSKA (reference sequence). The germline V and J ends were trimmed by 3 bases and 4 bases, with 12 bases remaining between them. CDR3 size: 13 residues. Written as DNA, the CDR3 is TGCAGTGCTAGTCGACGGGGCGGCTATGGCTACACCTTC. Translating it yields CSASRRGGYGYTF.

V gene TRBV20-1 combines with J gene TRBJ2-5, with a tentative D call TRBD1 (6 bases). Trimming pared 3 bases from V and 4 bases from J, leaving 18 bases between. CDR3 length: 15 amino acids. Germline V gene lookup returns CDR1 DFQATT and CDR2 SNEGSKA (reference sequence). CDR3 protein: CSARATGGGVETQYF. The CDR3 coding sequence is TGCAGTGCTAGGGCGACAGGAGGAGGCGTAGAGACCCAGTACTTC.